What follows are 15 T cell receptor beta chains derived from one specimen sequenced in a study of spatial heterogeneity in lung cancer. Time point of the sample: blood at routine non-recurrence follow-up after resection. Unsorted tumor, nontumor lung tissue or cryopreserved PBMC supplied the whole RNA. TCRdb processed the 5' RACE reads anew with MiXCR; each CDR3 protein has one entry. The table lists about 120,000 distinct CDR3 sequences, 10% to 15% of them singletons. The sample was PBMCs, taken at follow-up. These receptors were obtained from a male donor with early-stage non-small cell lung cancer.

The rearrangement joins TRBV10-3 to TRBJ1-1; no firm D call. Deletions cut 2 bases from V and 3 bases from J, with 7 bases between. The CDR3 sequence is 13 residues long. The V gene's germline CDR1 is ENHRY and CDR2 SYGVKD. In DNA, the CDR3 is TGTGCCATCAGTGAGAGGCGAGACACTGAAGCTTTCTTT. This encodes CAISERRDTEAFF.

This clonotype has a handful of counts. The gene calls are TRBV9 and TRBJ1-1, with no clear D. CDR1 SGDLS and CDR2 YYNGEE come from the germline V gene. The ends were cut back, 0 bases at V and 3 bases at J, with 6 bases in the middle. This CDR3 region has 13 residues. The CDR3 DNA reads TGTGCCAGCAGCGTAGGGGGTTACACTGAAGCTTTCTTT. Translation gives CASSVGGYTEAFF.

This chain uses TRBV7-3 with TRBJ2-2; 7 bases are shared with TRBD2. This CDR3 has 14 amino acids. The V segment lost 5 bases and the J segment 7 bases; nucleotides outside the gene matches: 7. CDR1 is SGHTA, CDR2 FQGTGA, per germline. DNA of the CDR3: TGTGCCAGCAGCACATCCGGGACTAACGGGGAGCTGTTTTTT. This gives the protein CASSTSGTNGELFF.

In DNA, the CDR3 is TGTGCTAGTGGTTTGCCCGATTGGGGGGGAACCCGTAATAATTCACCCCTCCACTTT. Translation: CASGLPDWGGTRNNSPLHF. V is TRBV12-5 and J is TRBJ1-6, with D perhaps matching TRBD1 (5 bases). The CDR3 consists of 19 residues. V gave up 2 bases and J gave up 5 bases, with 22 bases separating them. CDR1 LGHNT and CDR2 FRNRAP come from the germline V gene.

In this sample, this clonotype turned up a few times. The chain carries TRBV7-8 and TRBJ2-7; possibly TRBD2 for D (5 bases). The CDR3 loop spans 15 amino acids. Trimming took off 5 bases at V and 2 bases at J, with 16 bases between the two ends. Germline V CDR1 and CDR2: SGHVS, FQNEAQ. CDR3 sequence reads: CASSAAGKLTYEQYF. The DNA for the CDR3 is TGTGCCAGCAGCGCCGCCGGGAAACTAACCTACGAGCAGTACTTC.

The gene calls are TRBV7-3 and TRBJ2-5, with D uncertain. V shed 2 bases and J shed 2 bases, with 12 bases lying between them. The CDR3 sequence is 15 residues long. Germline CDR1 and CDR2: SGHTA and FQGTGA. CDR3 sequence (DNA): TGTGCCAGCAGCTTAGTCGTTGGTCCTCAAGAGACCCAGTACTTC. It codes for CASSLVVGPQETQYF.

V usage is TRBV28 and J usage is TRBJ1-5, with 7 bases matching TRBD1. CDR1 is MDHEN, CDR2 SYDVKM, per germline. J was trimmed by 6 bases and V by 6 bases; bases with no gene match: 2. The CDR3 consists of 12 residues. The CDR3 here is CASSRTGQPQHF. As DNA, the CDR3 is TGTGCCAGCAGCAGGACAGGTCAGCCCCAGCATTTT.

This clonotype was detected ten times or more. The chain uses TRBV30 and TRBJ1-6; 7 bases fit TRBD1. The CDR3 has 15 amino acids. V dropped 4 bases and J dropped 10; count of bases not matched to a gene: 13. Germline values: CDR1 GTSNPN, CDR2 SVGIG (reference sequence). DNA for the CDR3: TGTGCCTGGAAATTCCCAGACAGGGAAAACTCACCCCTCCACTTT. Protein: CAWKFPDRENSPLHF.

The chain recombines TRBV27 with TRBJ2-5; TRBD1 aligns across 7 bases. V lost 6 bases and J lost 4; bases outside the gene matches: 5. The CDR3 loop spans 13 amino acids. Germline assignment: CDR1 MNHEY and CDR2 SMNVEV (reference sequence). The CDR3, as DNA: TGTGCCAGCAGAGATACAGGGGTAGAGACCCAGTACTTC. The encoded protein is CASRDTGVETQYF.

This clonotype was observed many times. The J gene is TRBJ1-5, the V gene TRBV19; the D is unclear. The CDR3 loop spans 14 amino acids. Trimming stripped 1 base from V and 1 base from J, with 5 bases between. Germline V gives CDR1 LNHDA, CDR2 SQIVND (reference sequence). DNA for the CDR3: TGTGCCAGTAGTATAGGGAAGAGCAATCAGCCCCAGCATTTT. This sequence encodes CASSIGKSNQPQHF.

V is TRBV20-1 and J is TRBJ2-6; TRBD2 might be the D (7 bases). CDR1 DFQATT and CDR2 SNEGSKA come from the germline V gene (reference sequence). Trimming took off 0 bases at V and 3 bases at J, with 21 bases between the two ends. CDR3 length: 19 amino acids. The CDR3 region has the DNA TGCAGTGCTAGAGATTTTACAGGGAGGGATAAAGGTGGGGCCAACGTCCTGACTTTC. Amino acids: CSARDFTGRDKGGANVLTF.

This clonotype was recorded at least ten times. The genes are TRBV7-8 and TRBJ2-2; D gene unclear. Germline values: CDR1 SGHVS, CDR2 FQNEAQ. This CDR3 is built from 19 residues. The V end lost 5 bases, the J end lost 1 base, and 23 bases lay between the germline ends. CDR3: CASSRTGWATRKNTGELFF. The CDR3 DNA sequence: TGTGCCAGCAGCCGCACTGGATGGGCAACGCGGAAGAACACCGGGGAGCTGTTTTTT.

This clonotype was seen a few times. The chain employs TRBV7-2 and TRBJ2-3; 9 bases fit TRBD2. Unmatched junction bases numbered 11, after V lost 5 bases and J lost 5 bases. This CDR3 is 16 amino acids long. Germline V gives CDR1 SGHTA, CDR2 FQGNSA. This chain's CDR3 is CASSTNLAGRGDTQYF. The CDR3 DNA sequence: TGTGCCAGCAGCACCAATCTAGCGGGGAGGGGAGATACGCAGTATTTT.

This clonotype was observed many times. The V gene is TRBV20-1, the J gene TRBJ1-4; 8 nucleotides line up with TRBD1. The CDR3 spans 13 residues. CDR1 and CDR2 from the germline V gene are DFQATT and SNEGSKA (reference sequence). Germline trimming cut 5 bases from V and 7 bases from J; bases unmatched to any gene: 6. In DNA, the CDR3 is TGCAGTGCTCCAGGGGGCGAGCGTGAAAAACTGTTTTTT. This encodes CSAPGGEREKLFF.

This sequence joins TRBV12-3 or TRBV12-4 and TRBJ2-5; 13 bases are a match to TRBD2. The length of the CDR3 is 15 residues. After removal of 6 bases from V and 2 bases from J, the junction contained 3 bases not matched to a gene. CDR3 DNA sequence: TGTGCCAGCAGGCTACTAGCGGGGGGGCAAGAGACCCAGTACTTC. This translates into CASRLLAGGQETQYF.